This TCR beta chain appears in the sequencing data of a study of T cell responses to AZD1222 COVID-19 vaccine. About the research overall: Second-dose groups at about 4 or about 12 weeks were pooled.

Concerning this clone itself: As yet, its antigen is unknown.

In germline, CDR1 is SGDLS, CDR2 YYNGEE. CDR3 size: 15 residues. The germline V and J ends were trimmed by 3 bases and 0 bases, with 7 bases remaining between them. Study results and limitations: Spike-specific TCR breadth and depth rose after two AZD1222 doses. Without day 14 samples, only post-peak T cell repertoires were studied.

The repertoire was sequenced with immunoSEQ multiplex PCR; TCRdb's copy has only in-frame clones and lacks some. This sample has roughly 100,000 clones, with 88% found just once. This clonotype originated in an adult in good health. The sample here was peripheral blood, taken on day 0 of AZD1222 vaccination. This chain links TRBV9 with TRBJ1-6; D unclear. The CDR3 spells CASSEASSYNSPLHF. DNA for the CDR3: TGTGCCAGCAGCGAAGCAAGCTCCTATAATTCACCCCTCCACTTT.